This TCR beta chain appears in the sequencing data of a study of CD8+ T cells in alopecia areata. The ends were cut back, 7 bases at V and 5 bases at J, with 14 bases in the middle. Germline V lookup: CDR1 MNHNY, CDR2 SVGAGI (reference sequence). The CDR3 is 13 residues long. RNA extraction and reverse transcription yielded cDNA as sequencing template. Profiled with immunoSEQ multiplex PCR; TCRdb holds only in-frame clones, not every one. The sample lists under 300,000 clones; 67% were seen once. Regarding this clone: The target antigen is unknown.

Whole-study findings and limits: Lesional scalp displayed greater clonality than normal scalp, most notably in alopecia totalis/universalis. TCR sharing across patients was less clear than in mice, possibly HLA-related.

Specimens obtained from alopecia areata patients comprised lesional scalp punch biopsies and peripheral blood. The clonotype originates from a human donor with alopecia areata. The chain uses TRBV6-6 and TRBJ2-5; D call uncertain. Sample: CD4+ T cells sorted from blood, taken at week 0. This CDR3 is CASTPIRRETQYF. DNA for the CDR3: TGTGCCAGCACCCCGATTAGGCGGGAGACCCAGTACTTC.